A single sample is the source of the 9 T cell receptor beta chains below, sequenced in a study of T cell repertoires in cytomegalovirus infection. Via MiXCR, TCRdb re-called the reads, giving one row per CDR3 protein. This table has around 770,000 distinct CDR3 sequences, almost 30% appearing once. These receptors have no identified antigens. The sequences come from cultured CD8+ T cells from PBMCs, collected from culture after CMV antigen stimulation. All receptors derive from a human donor in good health (CMV status not recorded). Some clones in this sample may be carry-over from other donors' samples.

This clonotype was observed a handful of times. V usage is TRBV7-9 and J usage is TRBJ2-3; D is possibly TRBD2 (5 bases). From germline, CDR1 is SEHNR and CDR2 FQNEAQ (reference sequence). This CDR3 is built from 11 residues. Deletions cut 8 bases from V and 5 bases from J, with 8 bases between. CDR3 bases: TGTGCCAGCGGAGGTGGAGATACGCAGTATTTT. It is translated as CASGGGDTQYF.

The CDR3 sequence: CASSLEIMKTDTQYF. The CDR3 region has the DNA TGTGCCAGCAGCTTGGAGATAATGAAAACAGATACGCAGTATTTT. The chain couples TRBV5-4 to TRBJ2-3; no clear D. The CDR3 loop spans 15 amino acids. The germline V gene encodes CDR1 SGHNT and CDR2 YYREEE (reference sequence). V was pared by 0 bases and J by 3 bases, with 11 bases between.

The chain has TRBV27 and TRBJ2-1; tentatively, D is TRBD2 (6 bases). CDR1 MNHEY and CDR2 SMNVEV come from the germline V gene (reference sequence). The CDR3 spans 14 residues. Trimming removed 2 bases at V and 7 bases at J, with 12 bases between. The CDR3 protein is CASSLRGLINEQFF. CDR3 sequence (DNA): TGTGCCAGCAGTTTACGGGGACTGATTAATGAGCAGTTCTTC.

A single count supports this clonotype. This sequence joins TRBV12-5 and TRBJ2-5, with 12 bases matching TRBD2. The trim removed 2 bases at V and 4 bases at J, leaving 8 bases unmatched. Germline V gene sequence: CDR1 LGHNT, CDR2 FRNRAP. This CDR3 is built from 17 residues. The DNA of the CDR3 is TGTGCTAGTGGTTTGATAACTAGCGGGGGGAAAACAGAGACCCAGTACTTC. Its protein product is CASGLITSGGKTETQYF.

This chain joins TRBV15 and TRBJ1-6; tentatively, D is TRBD1 (6 bases). Between the trimmed V and J ends, which lost 5 bases and 5 bases, there was a span of 16 bases. From germline, CDR1 is LNHNV and CDR2 YYDKDF (reference sequence). The CDR3 runs 16 residues. This chain's CDR3 is CATSPRDMGDNSPLHF. In DNA, the CDR3 is TGTGCCACCAGCCCCAGGGACATGGGCGATAATTCACCCCTCCACTTT.

This clonotype was seen only a few times. The chain has TRBV25-1 and TRBJ2-5; D gene unclear. The V end lost 3 bases, the J end lost 1 base, and 9 bases lay between the germline ends. Germline V lookup: CDR1 MGHDK, CDR2 SYGVNS. The CDR3 runs to 14 residues. The CDR3 DNA reads as TGTGCCAGCAGTGAGTGGTCCTCCCAAGAGACCCAGTACTTC. Its translation: CASSEWSSQETQYF.

This clonotype was counted only a few times. The chain joins TRBV28 to TRBJ2-3; D tentatively reads TRBD1 or TRBD2 (5 bases each). CDR3 length: 12 residues. The germline V gene encodes CDR1 MDHEN and CDR2 SYDVKM. CDR3 amino acids: CVSRDSTDTQYF. The CDR3 region has the DNA TGTGTATCCAGGGACAGCACAGATACGCAGTATTTT. The entire variable domain, with the rest obtained from reference TRBV28 and TRBJ2-3, is as follows: DVKVTQSSRYLVKRTGEKVFLECVQDMDHENMFWYRQDPGLGLRLIYFSYDVKMKEKGDIPEGYSVSREKKERFSLILESASTNQTSMYLCVSRDSTDTQYFGPGTRLTVL.

The rearrangement uses TRBV9 and TRBJ2-3, with TRBD1 identical over 8 bases. J gave up 5 bases and V 3 bases, and 8 bases lay outside the gene matches. Germline V gene lookup returns CDR1 SGDLS and CDR2 YYNGEE. There are 15 residues in the CDR3. The CDR3 nucleotides are TGTGCCAGCAGCGGAGAGGACAGGGAGAGAGATACGCAGTATTTT. It translates to CASSGEDRERDTQYF.

This clonotype was detected a few times. The V call is TRBV7-9, the J call TRBJ1-1; D gene ambiguous. V was shortened by 11 bases and J by 0 bases, with 13 bases between the two germline ends. This CDR3 is built from 13 residues. From germline, CDR1 is SEHNR and CDR2 FQNEAQ (reference sequence). As DNA, the CDR3 is TGTGCCGTCCGCAGGTTTTTGAACACTGAAGCTTTCTTT. Amino acids: CAVRRFLNTEAFF.